Listed below are T cell receptor beta chains from one sample, sequenced in a study of regulatory T cells in long-lasting Graves disease. TCRdb used MiXCR to reprocess the multiplex PCR reads, holding one entry per CDR3 protein. The top ten hold around 12% of the sample, which has fewer than 650,000 distinct CDR3 sequences, 15% to 20% seen once. This sample also appeared in a second study, on T cells in Graves' hyperthyroidism and ophthalmopathy.

The material was peripheral blood mononuclear cells (PBMCs), obtained at new diagnosis, from a patient treated with antithyroid drugs. All receptors derive from a man aged 18 to 30 with Graves disease. The CDR3 runs from the conserved cysteine through the conserved F or W. The D gene is left open where the match is weak. Not all rows give a size; the values are once, few, many and, for expanded clones, a class.

V gene: TRBV2
J gene: TRBJ2-5
D gene: NA
clone size: NA
CDR3 protein: CASRRDFQETQYF
CDR3 DNA: TGTGCCAGCCGAAGGGACTTCCAAGAGACCCAGTACTTC

V gene: TRBV9
J gene: TRBJ2-1
D gene: NA
clone size: NA
CDR3 protein: CASSVGGGTPEFF
CDR3 DNA: NA

V gene: TRBV5-1
J gene: TRBJ2-2
D gene: NA
clone size: many
CDR3 protein: CASSFRQANTGELFF
CDR3 DNA: TGCGCCAGCAGCTTCCGACAGGCGAACACCGGGGAGCTGTTTTTT

V gene: TRBV9
J gene: TRBJ1-2
D gene: NA
clone size: few
CDR3 protein: CASSPTDYYGYTF
CDR3 DNA: TGTGCCAGCAGCCCGACAGACTATTATGGCTACACCTTC

V gene: TRBV28
J gene: TRBJ2-3
D gene: NA
clone size: many
CDR3 protein: CASKDRLPSTDTQYF
CDR3 DNA: TGTGCCAGTAAAGACAGGCTCCCTAGCACAGATACGCAGTATTTT

V gene: TRBV11-2
J gene: TRBJ1-1
D gene: NA
clone size: many
CDR3 protein: CASSLFKGPNTEAFF
CDR3 DNA: TGTGCCAGCAGCTTATTCAAGGGGCCGAACACTGAAGCTTTCTTT

V gene: TRBV4-1
J gene: TRBJ2-7
D gene: NA
clone size: many
CDR3 protein: CASSQPGRDVRYEQYF
CDR3 DNA: TGCGCCAGCAGCCAGCCGGGCCGGGACGTTCGCTACGAGCAGTACTTC

V gene: TRBV9
J gene: TRBJ2-7
D gene: TRBD2
clone size: NA
CDR3 protein: CASSTTGTSGSEQYF
CDR3 DNA: TGTGCCAGCAGCACGACAGGGACTAGCGGGAGCGAGCAGTACTTC

V gene: TRBV6-1
J gene: TRBJ2-7
D gene: TRBD2
clone size: NA
CDR3 protein: CASRDYPSGGLTGEQYF
CDR3 DNA: TGTGCCAGCAGGGATTATCCTAGCGGGGGACTCACGGGCGAGCAGTACTTC

V gene: TRBV27
J gene: TRBJ2-7
D gene: NA
clone size: many
CDR3 protein: CATGRGALTSTYEQYF
CDR3 DNA: TGTGCCACCGGGCGAGGGGCCCTGACATCAACCTACGAGCAGTACTTC

V gene: TRBV2
J gene: TRBJ2-3
D gene: TRBD1
clone size: many
CDR3 protein: CASSEKGASTDTQYF
CDR3 DNA: TGTGCCAGCAGTGAGAAGGGGGCTAGCACAGATACGCAGTATTTT

V gene: TRBV7-8
J gene: TRBJ2-3
D gene: NA
clone size: many
CDR3 protein: CASSSPPLRDPTDTQYF
CDR3 DNA: TGTGCCAGCAGCTCGCCCCCTTTGCGGGACCCCACAGATACGCAGTATTTT

V gene: TRBV28
J gene: TRBJ2-7
D gene: NA
clone size: many
CDR3 protein: CASSFGLLGQGTSYEQYF
CDR3 DNA: TGTGCCAGCAGTTTTGGACTCCTCGGTCAGGGGACTTCCTACGAGCAGTACTTC